The 31 T cell receptor beta chains in this list originate from one sample, sequenced in a study of blood T cell repertoires in COVID-19. TCRdb keeps only in-frame clones here, not all; method: immunoSEQ multiplex PCR. The sample consists of more than 150,000 clones, roughly four fifths of them appearing once. Sequencing used peripheral blood. The receptor set was obtained from a young man with active or convalescent COVID-19.

CDR3 bases: TGTGCCAGCAGCTTAGAGGAAACAGGCGGAAACACCATATATTTT. This translates into CASSLEETGGNTIYF. The V and J genes are TRBV11-2 and TRBJ1-3; D might be TRBD1 (5 bases). The CDR3 spans 15 residues. The V end lost 0 bases, the J end lost 4 bases, and 10 bases lay between the germline ends. The germline gives CDR1 SGHAT, CDR2 FQNNGV. The variable domain in full, completed from reference TRBV11-2 and TRBJ1-3, reads EAGVAQSPRYKIIEKRQSVAFWCNPISGHATLYWYQQILGQGPKLLIQFQNNGVVDDSQLPKDRFSAERLKGVDSTLKIQPAKLEDSAVYLCASSLEETGGNTIYFGEGSWLTVV.

V is TRBV24-1 and J is TRBJ2-5, with a possible D match to TRBD1 (5 bases). Germline V gene sequence: CDR1 KGHDR, CDR2 SFDVKD. Trimming pared 4 bases from V and 5 bases from J, leaving 13 bases between. The length of the CDR3 is 14 residues. The CDR3, as DNA: TGTGCCACCAGTGACCAAGACAGTAGGGAGACCCAGTACTTC. This sequence encodes CATSDQDSRETQYF.

This clone was seen more than once but under ten times. The chain carries TRBV30 and TRBJ1-2, with D perhaps matching TRBD1 (6 bases). Trimming shortened V by 1 base and J by 3 bases, and 21 bases separated the two germline ends. Germline V gene data show CDR1 as GTSNPN and CDR2 as SVGIG (reference sequence). This CDR3 region has 17 residues. This chain's CDR3 is CAWSGAPGQRFDYGYTF. In nucleotides, the CDR3 is TGTGCCTGGAGTGGCGCCCCTGGACAGCGCTTCGACTATGGCTACACCTTC.

This clone showed up just a few times. The chain links TRBV18 to TRBJ2-3, with 7 nucleotides matching TRBD2. CDR1 and CDR2 (germline): KGHSH, LQKENI. The CDR3 consists of 16 residues. Trimming took 3 bases from V and 4 from J; bases not matched to a gene: 10. In nucleotides, the CDR3 is TGTGCCAGCTCACCCTTAGCGGGTGGAGAGGCAGATACGCAGTATTTT. As protein: CASSPLAGGEADTQYF.

This chain links TRBV12-5 with TRBJ2-3; 8 bases align to TRBD2. Germline V CDR1 and CDR2: LGHNT, FRNRAP. The CDR3 is 15 residues long. The J segment lost 0 bases and the V segment lost 6 bases, leaving 5 bases of the junction unmatched. CDR3 in amino acids: CASGAGESSTDTQYF. The CDR3 nucleotides read TGTGCTAGTGGAGCGGGGGAGTCTAGCACAGATACGCAGTATTTT.

V and J are TRBV28 and TRBJ1-1; D may be TRBD1 (5 bases). The CDR3 extends over 16 amino acids. Germline assignment: CDR1 MDHEN and CDR2 SYDVKM. V shed 3 bases and J shed 1 base, with 15 bases lying between them. The DNA of the CDR3 is TGTGCCAGCAGTTTTACGTCAGCCGACAGGAACACTGAAGCTTTCTTT. Protein sequence: CASSFTSADRNTEAFF. Using reference TRBV28 and TRBJ1-1 for the parts outside the CDR3, the full variable domain is DVKVTQSSRYLVKRTGEKVFLECVQDMDHENMFWYRQDPGLGLRLIYFSYDVKMKEKGDIPEGYSVSREKKERFSLILESASTNQTSMYLCASSFTSADRNTEAFFGQGTRLTVV.

V and J are TRBV4-2 and TRBJ2-3, with 7 bases lining up with TRBD1. Trimming removed 1 base from V and 1 base from J; junction bases left unmatched: 11. Germline V lookup: CDR1 LGHNA, CDR2 YNFKEQ. The CDR3 consists of 18 residues. Written as DNA, the CDR3 is TGTGCCAGCAGCCAAGTACCTCCCGGGACAGCCCGCACAGATACGCAGTATTTT. Translated, it gives CASSQVPPGTARTDTQYF.

The gene calls are TRBV27 and TRBJ1-6; 7 positions match TRBD1. The germline V gene has CDR1 MNHEY and CDR2 SMNVEV (reference sequence). The CDR3 covers 15 residues. Losses at the gene ends were 8 bases for V and 3 bases for J; bases not matched to a gene: 7. CDR3 region: CASGPGQSYNSPLHF. In DNA form, the CDR3 reads TGTGCCAGCGGACCGGGACAGAGCTATAATTCACCCCTCCACTTT.

The chain carries TRBV28 and TRBJ2-4; 7 nucleotides align to TRBD1. With 5 bases clipped from V and 2 bases from J, the junction kept 9 bases outside the gene matches. Per the germline V gene, CDR1 is MDHEN and CDR2 is SYDVKM. CDR3 length equals 16 residues. The CDR3 is CASSRRGGASKNIQYF. The CDR3 nucleotides read TGTGCCAGCAGTCGCCGAGGGGGCGCCTCCAAAAACATTCAGTACTTC.

This chain joins TRBV7-9 and TRBJ1-1; tentatively, D is TRBD1 (5 bases). V dropped 5 bases and J dropped 3 bases, with 13 bases sitting between them. This CDR3 is built from 14 residues. Germline V gene data show CDR1 as SEHNR and CDR2 as FQNEAQ (reference sequence). The CDR3: CASSRQGPDTEAFF. Written as DNA, the CDR3 is TGTGCCAGCAGCCGGCAGGGTCCGGACACTGAAGCTTTCTTT.

V gene TRBV2 combines with J gene TRBJ1-5; 9 bases agree with TRBD1. In germline, CDR1 is SNHLY, CDR2 FYNNEI. The CDR3 spans 14 residues. J lost 12 bases, V lost 4 bases, and 10 bases had no gene match. For the CDR3, the DNA is TGTGCCAGCAGTGCCGGGGGACAGGGATTTTACCAGCATTTT. Translating gives CASSAGGQGFYQHF. Combining the CDR3 with reference TRBV2 and TRBJ1-5 gives the whole variable domain EPEVTQTPSHQVTQMGQEVILRCVPISNHLYFYWYRQILGQKVEFLVSFYNNEISEKSEIFDDQFSVERPDGSNFTLKIRSTKLEDSAMYFCASSAGGQGFYQHFGDGTRLSIL.

This chain links TRBV5-1 with TRBJ1-2; weak D call: TRBD1 (5 bases). CDR3 length: 14 amino acids. Germline CDR1 SGHRS, CDR2 YFSETQ. Trimming removed 2 bases at V and 8 bases at J, with 16 bases between. CDR3 nucleotide sequence: TGCGCCAGCAGCTTAAGGCAGGGCCAGGGAGGCTACACCTTC. It encodes CASSLRQGQGGYTF.

This clone was counted once. This chain connects TRBV19 to TRBJ2-5; D is perhaps TRBD2 (6 bases). This CDR3 spans 13 amino acids. V was trimmed by 7 bases and J by 6 bases, leaving 15 bases between them. Germline V gives CDR1 LNHDA, CDR2 SQIVND (reference sequence). The CDR3 DNA sequence: TGTGCCAGTACCGGGGGTCTCCGGCAGACCCAGTACTTC. Translating gives CASTGGLRQTQYF. The complete variable domain, with remaining parts taken from reference TRBV19 and TRBJ2-5, reads DGGITQSPKYLFRKEGQNVTLSCEQNLNHDAMYWYRQDPGQGLRLIYYSQIVNDFQKGDIAEGYSVSREKKESFPLTVTSAQKNPTAFYLCASTGGLRQTQYFGPGTRLLVL.

The chain combines TRBV5-1 with TRBJ1-1; D call uncertain. V lost 0 bases to trimming and J lost 5 bases, with 8 bases between them. Germline CDR1 is SGHRS and CDR2 is YFSETQ. The CDR3 runs 13 residues. CDR3 in DNA: TGCGCCAGCAGCTTGGAGAGATGGACTGAAGCTTTCTTT. Translated, it gives CASSLERWTEAFF.

This chain's CDR3 is CASSRDRENSPLHF. CDR3 nucleotide sequence: TGTGCCAGTAGTCGGGACAGGGAAAATTCACCCCTCCACTTT. J is TRBJ1-6 and V is TRBV19; 9 bases are shared with TRBD1. This CDR3 has 14 amino acids. Germline V lookup: CDR1 LNHDA, CDR2 SQIVND (reference sequence). V was clipped by 5 bases and J by 7 bases; unmatched bases: 3.

This clone showed up just once. The rearrangement links TRBV7-2 to TRBJ1-6, with D possibly TRBD1 on 5 matching bases. V was cut by 5 bases and J by 0 bases, with 8 bases left in between. The CDR3 is 15 amino acids. CDR1 and CDR2 from the germline V gene are SGHTA and FQGNSA. In nucleotides, the CDR3 is TGTGCCAGCAGCCCCAGGGACTCCTATAATTCACCCCTCCACTTT. This sequence encodes CASSPRDSYNSPLHF.

This clone was seen repeatedly, ten times or more. Sequence at one end of the junction differs from germline and may be a read error. The genes are TRBV7-7 and TRBJ2-2; 10 nucleotides line up with TRBD1. Germline V gene lookup returns CDR1 SSHAT and CDR2 FNYEAQ (reference sequence). The CDR3 runs to 15 residues. CDR3 residues: CASSYGQGGTGELFF. CDR3 DNA: TGTGCTAGCAGCTACGGACAGGGGGGCACCGGGGAGCTGTTTTTT.

Comment on this clone: This may be a read error, as it is one base from a much larger clone. The sample holds other DNA sequences that translate to the same CDR3. The genes are TRBV11-3 and TRBJ2-1, with 10 bases fitting TRBD2. Germline CDR1 reads SGHNT; CDR2 reads YENEEA. The ends lost 4 bases at V and 5 bases at J; junction bases unmatched: 11. The CDR3 sequence is 17 residues long. CDR3 sequence (DNA): TGTGCCAGCAGCTCGCGGACTAGCGGAAAATTCGACAATGAGCAGTTCTTC. Translation gives CASSSRTSGKFDNEQFF.

The chain is built from TRBV7-2 and TRBJ2-3, with D possibly matching TRBD2 (5 bases). Trimming shortened V by 3 bases and J by 5 bases, and 18 bases separated the two germline ends. The CDR3 contains 16 residues. Germline V gene sequence: CDR1 SGHTA, CDR2 FQGNSA. In nucleotides, the CDR3 is TGTGCCAGCAGCTTGGCGACGGGGATGACGAGAGATACGCAGTATTTT. Its protein is CASSLATGMTRDTQYF.

The chain employs TRBV6-5 and TRBJ1-1, with unresolved D. This CDR3 comprises 13 residues. The ends were cut back, 4 bases at V and 6 bases at J, with 12 bases in the middle. Germline V gene sequence: CDR1 MNHEY, CDR2 SVGAGI. This CDR3 reads CASSSPGFPEAFF. CDR3 DNA sequence: TGTGCCAGCAGTTCCCCGGGGTTCCCTGAAGCTTTCTTT.

The chain uses TRBV21-1 and TRBJ2-1; TRBD2 was called by the table and not checked on the DNA. TRBV21-1 is described as a pseudogene. The CDR3 contains 16 residues. The CDR3 reads CASSQGSSGRASEQFF. The CDR3 DNA is TGTGCCAGCAGCCAAGGGAGTAGCGGGAGGGCTAGTGAGCAGTTCTTC.

J is TRBJ2-2 and V is TRBV9; the match to TRBD2 covers 8 bases. After removal of 3 bases from V and 6 bases from J, the junction contained 7 bases not matched to a gene. CDR1 and CDR2 (germline): SGDLS, YYNGEE. The CDR3 extends over 15 amino acids. In DNA, the CDR3 is TGTGCCAGCAGCGAGAGCGGGGGACTAGCCGGGGAGCTGTTTTTT. Translated: CASSESGGLAGELFF. The variable domain in full, with the rest retrieved from reference TRBV9 and TRBJ2-2, is DSGVTQTPKHLITATGQRVTLRCSPRSGDLSVYWYQQSLDQGLQFLIQYYNGEERAKGNILERFSAQQFPDLHSELNLSSLELGDSALYFCASSESGGLAGELFFGEGSRLTVL.

The rearrangement uses TRBV6-5 and TRBJ1-2; TRBD1 aligns across 7 bases. The germline CDR1 and CDR2 sequences are MNHEY and SVGAGI. The CDR3 is 14 residues long. Germline trimming cut 11 bases from V and 8 bases from J; bases unmatched to any gene: 17. The CDR3 DNA reads TGTGCCGGGACCCCGACAGGGACCAAATCAGGCTACACCTTC. It specifies CAGTPTGTKSGYTF.

The chain carries TRBV7-9 and TRBJ1-1; D is unclear. Trimming pared 2 bases from V and 3 bases from J, leaving 4 bases between. The CDR3 totals 12 residues. Germline lookup yields CDR1 SEHNR and CDR2 FQNEAQ (reference sequence). CDR3 amino acids: CASSLQDTEAFF. DNA for the CDR3: TGTGCCAGCAGCTTACAGGACACTGAAGCTTTCTTT. The full variable domain, in which reference TRBV7-9 and TRBJ1-1 provide the parts outside the CDR3, is DTGVSQNPRHKITKRGQNVTFRCDPISEHNRLYWYRQTLGQGPEFLTYFQNEAQLEKSRLLSDRFSAERPKGSFSTLEIQRTEQGDSAMYLCASSLQDTEAFFGQGTRLTVV.

This chain connects TRBV11-2 to TRBJ2-5; possible D gene TRBD1, 5 bases. Germline V lookup: CDR1 SGHAT, CDR2 FQNNGV. The ends were cut back, 5 bases at V and 3 bases at J, with 16 bases in the middle. The CDR3 runs 15 residues. CDR3 sequence reads: CASSLYWAGKETQYF. As DNA, the CDR3 is TGTGCCAGCAGCCTTTACTGGGCAGGGAAAGAGACCCAGTACTTC.

The V call is TRBV10-2, the J call TRBJ2-1; 8 bases match TRBD2. V lost 0 bases to trimming and J lost 16 bases; unmatched junction nucleotides: 8. Germline CDR1 is WSHSY and CDR2 is SAAADI. The CDR3 has 13 amino acids. The CDR3 nucleotides are TGCGCCAGCAGTGAGTCAGCCCGGACTAGCAACTTCTTC. It yields the protein CASSESARTSNFF.

The chain carries TRBV11-2 and TRBJ1-6, with TRBD1 identical over 7 bases. This CDR3 is built from 14 residues. Trimming removed 2 bases from V and 7 bases from J; junction bases left unmatched: 2. CDR1 is SGHAT, CDR2 FQNNGV, per germline. The CDR3 coding sequence is TGTGCCAGCAGCTTAACAGGGGAGAATTCACCCCTCCACTTT. Amino acid sequence: CASSLTGENSPLHF.

V is TRBV7-9 and J is TRBJ1-3, with D hard to call. The CDR3 is 15 residues long. Germline CDR1 and CDR2: SEHNR and FQNEAQ (reference sequence). Trimming stripped 2 bases from V and 2 bases from J, with 10 bases between. CDR3: CASSLRGVAGNTIYF. CDR3 coding DNA: TGTGCCAGCAGCTTACGGGGAGTGGCTGGAAACACCATATATTTT.

The V call is TRBV27, the J call TRBJ1-5; the match to TRBD1 covers 8 bases. V lost 5 bases to trimming and J lost 6 bases; unmatched junction nucleotides: 15. The CDR3 extends over 17 amino acids. Looked up from germline, CDR1 is MNHEY and CDR2 is SMNVEV (reference sequence). The CDR3 sequence: CASSRDRDRGGGQPQHF. The CDR3, as DNA: TGTGCCAGCAGTAGGGACCGTGACAGGGGAGGCGGTCAGCCCCAGCATTTT.

V gene TRBV25-1 combines with J gene TRBJ2-1; 10 positions agree with TRBD2. This CDR3 has 15 amino acids. Germline assignment: CDR1 MGHDK and CDR2 SYGVNS. J gave up 3 bases and V 4 bases, and 3 bases lay outside the gene matches. The CDR3 is CASSASGGLYNEQFF. The CDR3 DNA is TGTGCCAGCAGTGCTAGCGGGGGCCTCTACAATGAGCAGTTCTTC.

The chain has TRBV5-6 and TRBJ2-7; TRBD1 agrees at 12 bases. The CDR3 has 15 residues. J was trimmed by 6 bases and V by 2 bases; bases with no gene match: 6. The germline V gene encodes CDR1 SGHDT and CDR2 YYEEEE. CDR3 in DNA: TGTGCCAGCAGCTTTTTTGGGACAGGGGGCGTCGAGCAGTACTTC. The encoded protein is CASSFFGTGGVEQYF.